The rows below give T cell receptor beta chains drawn from one sample of a study of CD8+ T cells in alopecia areata. TCRdb keeps only in-frame clones here, not all; method: immunoSEQ multiplex PCR. The sample has some 95,000 clones; over 40% are singletons. Material for sequencing was CD4+ T cells sorted from blood. These receptors were collected from a human donor with alopecia areata. The CDR3 runs from the conserved cysteine through the conserved F or W. A D gene is named only where the DNA matches it firmly. Size is omitted from some rows. Given values are once, few, many or a class for expanded clones.

D	J	size	V	CDR3	DNA
.	TRBJ2-1	.	TRBV27	CASSWGPDNEQFF	TGTGCCAGCAGTTGGGGGCCAGACAATGAGCAGTTCTTC
TRBD2	TRBJ2-7	.	TRBV28	CASKAGGSHEQYF	TGTGCCAGCAAGGCGGGGGGTTCCCACGAGCAGTACTTC
.	TRBJ1-3	few	TRBV30	CAWSPLPGNTIYF	TGTGCCTGGAGTCCCCTCCCAGGAAACACCATATATTTT
.	TRBJ2-2	.	TRBV5-1	CATLIGPNTGELFF	TGCGCCACCCTGATCGGGCCGAACACCGGGGAGCTGTTTTTT
TRBD1	TRBJ2-7	once	TRBV28	CASSTGAKYF	TGTGCCAGCAGTACAGGGGCCAAGTACTTC
.	TRBJ1-1	.	TRBV7-3	CASSTDRNTEAFF	TGTGCCAGCAGCACCGACAGGAACACTGAAGCTTTCTTT
.	TRBJ2-7	.	TRBV7-9	CASSLDGREQYF	TGTGCCAGCAGCCTCGACGGGAGAGAGCAGTACTTC
TRBD2	TRBJ2-5	.	TRBV29-1	CSEVGLAETQYF	TGCAGCGAGGTGGGACTAGCAGAGACCCAGTACTTC
.	TRBJ2-2	few	TRBV29-1	CSVEGQEGTGELFF	TGCAGCGTTGAAGGGCAGGAGGGCACCGGGGAGCTGTTTTTT
.	TRBJ1-2	.	TRBV29-1	CSVEEQGHSGYTF	TGCAGCGTTGAGGAGCAGGGGCACTCCGGCTACACCTTC
.	TRBJ2-7	.	TRBV5-1	CASSSPPYEQYF	TGCGCCAGCAGCTCTCCTCCCTACGAGCAGTACTTC
TRBD1	TRBJ1-2	few	TRBV29-1	CSVEGDREDGYTF	TGCAGCGTTGAAGGGGACAGGGAGGACGGCTACACCTTC
.	TRBJ1-1	.	TRBV13	CASSLGSKAFF	TGTGCCAGCAGCTTAGGATCAAAAGCTTTCTTT
.	TRBJ2-1	.	TRBV4-2	CASSPRGSGHANEQFF	TGTGCCAGCAGCCCCCGGGGCAGCGGACACGCCAATGAGCAGTTCTTC
.	TRBJ2-1	few	TRBV29-1	CSVPTLFSYNEQFF	TGCAGCGTCCCCACCCTTTTCTCCTACAATGAGCAGTTCTTC
TRBD2	TRBJ2-5	.	TRBV4-2	CASSDGLGQETQYF	TGTGCCAGCAGTGACGGACTAGGCCAAGAGACCCAGTACTTC
.	TRBJ2-3	few	TRBV30	CARGPRAQAEDTQYF	TGTGCCCGAGGCCCGCGGGCTCAGGCGGAAGATACGCAGTATTTT
TRBD1	TRBJ1-2	.	TRBV7-2	CASSLLPGQGLAGYTF	TGTGCCAGCAGCTTATTGCCGGGACAGGGCCTCGCTGGCTACACCTTC
TRBD2	TRBJ2-2	.	TRBV28	CASSFWGQPGLAGGYNGELFF	TGTGCCAGCAGTTTTTGGGGACAACCGGGACTAGCGGGAGGGTATAACGGGGAGCTGTTTTTT
.	TRBJ2-3	few	TRBV29-1	CSVARARDTQYF	TGCAGCGTCGCCAGGGCGAGGGATACGCAGTATTTT
.	TRBJ2-3	.	TRBV29-1	CSVDSGTDTQYF	TGCAGCGTTGACAGTGGCACAGATACGCAGTATTTT
.	TRBJ2-7	.	TRBV28	CASSFDQAYGEQYF	TGTGCCAGCAGTTTCGACCAAGCCTACGGGGAGCAGTACTTC
.	TRBJ1-1	.	TRBV29-1	CSVIRGNTEAFF	TGCAGCGTTATACGGGGGAACACTGAAGCTTTCTTT
.	TRBJ1-5	.	TRBV15	CATSTHSSFQGNQPQHF	TGTGCCACCAGCACACACTCATCTTTCCAGGGCAATCAGCCCCAGCATTTT
.	TRBJ2-7	.	TRBV28	CASSLSRDSNSYEQYF	TGTGCCAGCAGTTTATCGCGGGACAGCAACTCCTACGAGCAGTACTTC
.	TRBJ1-1	.	TRBV30	CAWSGQGVTEAFF	TGTGCCTGGAGTGGGCAGGGAGTCACTGAAGCTTTCTTT
TRBD1	TRBJ1-1	few	TRBV29-1	CSAKGAGTEAFF	TGCAGCGCGAAGGGGGCGGGCACTGAAGCTTTCTTT
.	TRBJ2-1	few	TRBV29-1	CSTKLPHNEQFF	TGCAGCACAAAGTTACCCCATAATGAGCAGTTCTTC
TRBD2	TRBJ2-3	.	TRBV11-2	CASSPGTSGRYSTDTQYF	TGTGCCAGCAGCCCCGGGACTAGCGGGCGGTACAGCACAGATACGCAGTATTTT
.	TRBJ2-6	.	TRBV5-1	CASSSDGGAGANVLTF	TGCGCCTCATCAAGCGATGGAGGGGCCGGGGCCAACGTCCTGACTTTC
.	TRBJ1-2	.	TRBV19	CASIGQRDGYTF	TGTGCCAGTATTGGGCAGAGGGATGGCTACACCTTC
.	TRBJ2-5	.	TRBV29-1	CSVEEGSRQETQYF	TGCAGCGTTGAAGAAGGGTCCAGACAAGAGACCCAGTACTTC
.	TRBJ2-1	.	TRBV20-1	CSASTYNEQFF	TGCAGTGCTAGTACCTACAATGAGCAGTTCTTC
TRBD1	TRBJ2-7	.	TRBV7-9	CASSPGQGPYEQYF	TGTGCCAGCAGCCCGGGACAGGGCCCCTACGAGCAGTACTTC
.	TRBJ2-5	.	TRBV29-1	CSGKRETQYF	TGCAGCGGGAAGAGAGAGACCCAGTACTTC
TRBD1	TRBJ1-1	.	TRBV29-1	CSVVYRGTGDEAFF	TGCAGCGTGGTCTACAGAGGGACAGGGGATGAAGCTTTCTTT
.	TRBJ2-7	.	TRBV29-1	CSALEGAYEQYF	TGCAGCGCCCTGGAGGGGGCCTACGAGCAGTACTTC
TRBD2	TRBJ2-7	.	TRBV11-2	CASSSISGVSSYEQYF	TGTGCCAGCAGCTCCATAAGCGGGGTTAGCTCCTACGAGCAGTACTTC
TRBD2	TRBJ2-2	few	TRBV10-3	CAISSGGRGTGELFF	TGTGCCATCTCTAGCGGGGGCCGGGGCACCGGGGAGCTGTTTTTT
.	TRBJ2-7	.	TRBV28	CASSFTSLSSYEQYF	TGTGCCAGCAGTTTCACTAGCCTCAGCTCCTACGAGCAGTACTTC
TRBD1	TRBJ2-3	.	TRBV29-1	CSVRTGGTQYF	TGCAGCGTTCGGACAGGTGGTACGCAGTATTTT
TRBD2	TRBJ2-5	few	TRBV29-1	CSITGISPSGRAAQYF	TGCAGCATCACTGGAATTTCTCCTAGCGGGAGGGCGGCCCAGTACTTC
.	TRBJ1-5	.	TRBV28	CASSFNDQPQHF	TGTGCCAGCAGTTTTAATGATCAGCCCCAGCATTTT
.	TRBJ1-2	.	TRBV30	CAWWTNYGYTF	TGTGCCTGGTGGACTAACTATGGCTACACCTTC
TRBD2	TRBJ2-3	few	TRBV5-1	CATAGGGSTDTQYF	TGCGCCACCGCGGGCGGGGGGAGCACAGATACGCAGTATTTT
TRBD2	TRBJ2-5	.	TRBV5-1	CASSLAGTSSAQYF	TGCGCCAGCAGCTTGGCCGGGACTAGTTCAGCCCAGTACTTC
.	TRBJ2-1	.	TRBV30	CAWSPGGFANEQFF	TGTGCCTGGTCGCCCGGGGGCTTTGCCAATGAGCAGTTCTTC
.	TRBJ2-1	few	TRBV2	CASSEDTILNEQFF	TGTGCCAGCAGTGAGGACACGATCCTTAATGAGCAGTTCTTC